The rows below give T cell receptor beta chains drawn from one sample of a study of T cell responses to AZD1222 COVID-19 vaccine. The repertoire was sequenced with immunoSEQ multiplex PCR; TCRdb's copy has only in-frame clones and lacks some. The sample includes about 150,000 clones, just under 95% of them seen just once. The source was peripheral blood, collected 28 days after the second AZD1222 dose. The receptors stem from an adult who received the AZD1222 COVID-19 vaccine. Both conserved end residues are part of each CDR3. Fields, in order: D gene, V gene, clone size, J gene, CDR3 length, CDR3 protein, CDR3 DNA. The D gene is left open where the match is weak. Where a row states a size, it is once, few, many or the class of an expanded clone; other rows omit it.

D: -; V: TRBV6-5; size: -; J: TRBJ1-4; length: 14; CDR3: CASRGRGIFEKLFF; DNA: TGTGCCAGCAGGGGCAGGGGAATCTTTGAAAAACTGTTTTTT
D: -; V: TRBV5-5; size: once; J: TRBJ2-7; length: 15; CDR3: CASSPLTGPSYEQYF; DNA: TGTGCCAGCAGCCCTCTGACAGGCCCCTCCTACGAGCAGTACTTC
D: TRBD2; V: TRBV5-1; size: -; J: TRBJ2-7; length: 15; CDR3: CASSLGLAGVDEQYF; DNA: TGCGCCAGCAGCTTGGGACTAGCGGGGGTCGACGAGCAGTACTTC
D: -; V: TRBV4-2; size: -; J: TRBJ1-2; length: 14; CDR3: CASSQAEGYYGYTF; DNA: TGTGCCAGCAGCCAAGCCGAGGGATACTATGGCTACACCTTC
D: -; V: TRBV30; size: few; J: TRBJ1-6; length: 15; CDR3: CAWSQGVTRVSPLHF; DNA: TGTGCCTGGAGTCAAGGAGTCACACGGGTTTCACCCCTCCACTTT
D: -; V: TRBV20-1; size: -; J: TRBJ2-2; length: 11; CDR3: CSATGSGELFF; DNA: TGCAGTGCCACAGGGTCCGGGGAGCTGTTTTTT
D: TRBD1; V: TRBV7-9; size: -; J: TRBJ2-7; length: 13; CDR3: CASSLWTGNEQYF; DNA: TGTGCCAGCAGCTTATGGACAGGGAACGAGCAGTACTTC
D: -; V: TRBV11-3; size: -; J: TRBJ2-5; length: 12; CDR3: CASSSERETQYF; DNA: TGTGCCAGCAGCTCCGAGCGGGAGACCCAGTACTTC
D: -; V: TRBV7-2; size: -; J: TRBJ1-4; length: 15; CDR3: CASSLSRVQNEKLFF; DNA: TGTGCCAGCAGCTTAAGTCGTGTTCAGAATGAAAAACTGTTTTTT
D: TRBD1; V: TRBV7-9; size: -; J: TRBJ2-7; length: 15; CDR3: CASSSIGTGGYEQYF; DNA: TGTGCCAGCAGCAGTATCGGGACAGGGGGCTACGAGCAGTACTTC
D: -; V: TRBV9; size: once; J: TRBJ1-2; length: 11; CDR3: CASSPAPGRAF; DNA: TGTGCCAGCAGCCCGGCCCCGGGGAGGGCCTTC
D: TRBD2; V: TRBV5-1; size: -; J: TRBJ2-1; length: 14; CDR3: CASNVGSGGNEQFF; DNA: TGCGCCAGCAACGTGGGAAGCGGGGGGAATGAGCAGTTCTTC
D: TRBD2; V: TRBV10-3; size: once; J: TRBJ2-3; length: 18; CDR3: CAISDPTSGGGSTDTQYF; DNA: TGTGCCATCAGTGACCCGACTAGCGGGGGGGGTAGCACAGATACGCAGTATTTT
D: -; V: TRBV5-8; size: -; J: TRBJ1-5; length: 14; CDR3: CASNLGRVNQPQHF; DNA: TGTGCCAGCAACCTAGGACGGGTCAATCAGCCCCAGCATTTT
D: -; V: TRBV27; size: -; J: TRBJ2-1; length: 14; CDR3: CASSLSGSGGEQFF; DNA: TGTGCCAGCAGTTTATCCGGGAGTGGGGGTGAGCAGTTCTTC
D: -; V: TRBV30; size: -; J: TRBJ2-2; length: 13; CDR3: CAWNDRFTGELFF; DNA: TGTGCCTGGAACGACAGGTTCACCGGGGAGCTGTTTTTT
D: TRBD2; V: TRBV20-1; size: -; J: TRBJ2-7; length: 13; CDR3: CSASLGLAYEQYF; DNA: TGCAGTGCTAGTCTGGGACTAGCCTACGAGCAGTACTTC
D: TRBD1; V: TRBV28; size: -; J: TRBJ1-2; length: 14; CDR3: CASSLLQGDYGYTF; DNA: TGTGCCAGCAGTTTACTGCAGGGGGACTATGGCTACACCTTC
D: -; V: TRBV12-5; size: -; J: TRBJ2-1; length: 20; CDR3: CASGLNRGLQIRVGVHEQFF; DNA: TGTGCTAGTGGTTTGAACCGGGGGCTACAGATTCGGGTAGGGGTTCATGAGCAGTTCTTC
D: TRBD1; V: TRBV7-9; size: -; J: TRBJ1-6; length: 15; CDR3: CASSGMTGRNSPLHF; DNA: TGTGCCAGCAGCGGAATGACAGGGCGCAATTCACCCCTCCACTTT
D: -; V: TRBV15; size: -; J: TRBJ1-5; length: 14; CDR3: CATSRDVEGQPQHF; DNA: TGTGCCACCAGCAGAGATGTCGAAGGTCAGCCCCAGCATTTT
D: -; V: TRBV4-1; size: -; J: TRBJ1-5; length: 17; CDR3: CASSQGTDHYSNQPQHF; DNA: TGCGCCAGCAGCCAAGGGACAGACCATTATAGCAATCAGCCCCAGCATTTT
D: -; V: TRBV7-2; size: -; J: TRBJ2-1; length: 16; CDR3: CASSLVLQSGRREQFF; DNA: TGTGCCAGCAGCTTAGTTCTCCAAAGTGGCCGAAGGGAGCAGTTCTTC
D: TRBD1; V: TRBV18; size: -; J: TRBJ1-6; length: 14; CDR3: CASSTTGADSPLHF; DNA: TGTGCCAGCTCAACTACAGGGGCGGATTCACCCCTCCACTTT
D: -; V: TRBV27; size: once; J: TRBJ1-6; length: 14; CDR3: CASSLGPYNSPLHF; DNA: TGTGCCAGCAGTTTAGGCCCCTATAATTCACCCCTCCACTTT
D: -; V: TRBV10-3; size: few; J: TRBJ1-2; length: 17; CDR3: CAISADTRVSTNYGYTF; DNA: TGTGCCATCAGTGCGGACACTAGGGTATCGACTAACTATGGCTACACCTTC
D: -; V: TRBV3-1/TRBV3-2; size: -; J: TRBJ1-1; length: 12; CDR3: CASSPRGTEAFF; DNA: TGTGCCAGCAGCCCTCGGGGGACTGAAGCTTTCTTT
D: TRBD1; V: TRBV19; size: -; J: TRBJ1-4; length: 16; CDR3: CASSKLNRGANEKLFF; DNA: TGTGCCAGTAGTAAACTCAACAGGGGAGCTAATGAAAAACTGTTTTTT
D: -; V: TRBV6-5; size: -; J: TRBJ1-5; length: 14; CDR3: CASSSGTPNQPQHF; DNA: TGTGCCAGCAGTTCCGGGACTCCCAATCAGCCCCAGCATTTT
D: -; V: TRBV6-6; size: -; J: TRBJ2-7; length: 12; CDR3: CASSSEGGEQYF; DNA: TGTGCCAGCAGTTCGGAGGGTGGCGAGCAGTACTTC
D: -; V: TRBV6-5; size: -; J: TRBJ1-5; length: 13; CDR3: CASSYSVQGPQHF; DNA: TGTGCCAGCAGTTACTCGGTTCAAGGGCCCCAGCATTTT
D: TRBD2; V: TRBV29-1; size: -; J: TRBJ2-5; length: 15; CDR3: CSVEVSGGVVETQYF; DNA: TGCAGCGTTGAGGTTTCGGGGGGTGTTGTTGAGACCCAGTACTTC
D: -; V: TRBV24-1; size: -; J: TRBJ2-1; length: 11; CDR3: CATADYNEQFF; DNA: TGTGCCACGGCAGACTACAATGAGCAGTTCTTC
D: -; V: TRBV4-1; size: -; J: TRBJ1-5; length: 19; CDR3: CASSLFSLNGLYSNQPQHF; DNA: TGCGCCAGCAGCCTCTTCTCACTCAACGGGTTATATAGCAATCAGCCCCAGCATTTT
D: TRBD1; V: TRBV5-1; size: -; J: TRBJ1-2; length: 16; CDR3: CASSSSRQGRSYGYTF; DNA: TGCGCCAGCAGCTCCAGTCGACAGGGAAGAAGCTATGGCTACACCTTC
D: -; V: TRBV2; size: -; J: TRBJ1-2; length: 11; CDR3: CASRAGRGYTF; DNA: TGTGCCAGCAGGGCAGGAAGAGGCTACACCTTC
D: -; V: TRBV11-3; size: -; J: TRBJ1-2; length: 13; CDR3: CASSLNQYYGYTF; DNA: TGTGCCAGCAGCTTAAACCAATACTATGGCTACACCTTC
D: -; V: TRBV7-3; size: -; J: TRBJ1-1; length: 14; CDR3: CASSLNTLETEAFF; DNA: TGTGCCAGCAGCTTAAACACGTTGGAAACTGAAGCTTTCTTT
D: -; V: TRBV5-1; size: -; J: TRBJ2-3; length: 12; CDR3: CASSLTGDTQYF; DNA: TGCGCCAGCAGCTTGACGGGAGATACGCAGTATTTT
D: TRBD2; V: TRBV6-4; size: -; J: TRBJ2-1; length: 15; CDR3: CASSDGTSSYNEQFF; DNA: TGTGCCAGCAGTGACGGGACTAGCTCCTACAATGAGCAGTTCTTC
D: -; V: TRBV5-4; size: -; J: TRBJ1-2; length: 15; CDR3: CASSSAVGWNYGYTF; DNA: TGTGCCAGCAGCTCCGCGGTGGGATGGAACTATGGCTACACCTTC
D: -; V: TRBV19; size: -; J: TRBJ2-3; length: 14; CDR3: CASSYRVGTDTQYF; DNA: TGTGCCAGTAGCTACAGGGTCGGCACAGATACGCAGTATTTT
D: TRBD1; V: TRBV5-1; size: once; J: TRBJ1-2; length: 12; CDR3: CASSAGQGGYTF; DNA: TGCGCCAGCAGCGCGGGACAGGGGGGCTACACCTTC
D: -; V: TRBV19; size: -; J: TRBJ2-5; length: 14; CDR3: CASSLTPPAGSQYF; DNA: TGTGCCAGTAGCCTCACCCCGCCAGCAGGGTCCCAGTACTTC
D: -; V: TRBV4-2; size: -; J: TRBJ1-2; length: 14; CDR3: CASSQGVQNYGYTF; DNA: TGTGCCAGCAGCCAAGGAGTTCAGAACTATGGCTACACCTTC
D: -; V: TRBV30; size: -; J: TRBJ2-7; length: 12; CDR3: CAWATVSYEQYF; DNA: TGTGCCTGGGCGACGGTCTCCTACGAGCAGTACTTC
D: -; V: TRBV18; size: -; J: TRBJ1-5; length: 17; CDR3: CASSPQLRTGRDQPQHF; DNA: TGTGCCAGCTCACCGCAGCTACGGACGGGCCGGGATCAGCCCCAGCATTTT
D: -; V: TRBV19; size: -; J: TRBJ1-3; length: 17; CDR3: CASSIEAATTFGNTIYF; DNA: TGTGCCAGTAGTATCGAGGCAGCGACCACATTCGGAAACACCATATATTTT
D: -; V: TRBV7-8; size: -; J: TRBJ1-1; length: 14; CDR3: CASSFQRMNTEAFF; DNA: TGTGCCAGCAGCTTCCAACGGATGAACACTGAAGCTTTCTTT
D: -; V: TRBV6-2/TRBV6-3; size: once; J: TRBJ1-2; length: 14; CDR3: CASSLHVVNYGYTF; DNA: TGTGCCAGCAGCCTTCATGTGGTCAACTATGGCTACACCTTC
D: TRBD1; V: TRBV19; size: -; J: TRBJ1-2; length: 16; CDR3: CASSIPGQGRNYGYTF; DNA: TGTGCCAGTAGTATACCGGGACAGGGCCGTAACTATGGCTACACCTTC
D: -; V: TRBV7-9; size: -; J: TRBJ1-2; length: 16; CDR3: CASSHSARGGRDGYTF; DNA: TGTGCCAGCAGCCATTCCGCAAGGGGCGGGAGGGATGGCTACACCTTC
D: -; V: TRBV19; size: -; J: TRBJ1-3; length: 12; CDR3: CASSERGNTIYF; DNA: TGTGCCAGTAGTGAAAGGGGAAACACCATATATTTT